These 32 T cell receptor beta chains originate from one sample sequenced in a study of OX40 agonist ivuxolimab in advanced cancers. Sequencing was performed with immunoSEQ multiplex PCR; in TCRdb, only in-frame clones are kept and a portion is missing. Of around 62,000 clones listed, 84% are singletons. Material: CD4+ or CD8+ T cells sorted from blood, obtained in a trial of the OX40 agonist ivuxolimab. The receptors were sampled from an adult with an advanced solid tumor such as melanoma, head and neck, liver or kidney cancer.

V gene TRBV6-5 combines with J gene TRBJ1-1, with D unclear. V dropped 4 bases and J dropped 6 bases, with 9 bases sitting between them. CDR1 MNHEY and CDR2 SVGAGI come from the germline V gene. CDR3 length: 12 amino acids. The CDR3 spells CASSSQWAEAFF. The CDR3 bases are TGTGCCAGCAGTTCCCAATGGGCTGAAGCTTTCTTT.

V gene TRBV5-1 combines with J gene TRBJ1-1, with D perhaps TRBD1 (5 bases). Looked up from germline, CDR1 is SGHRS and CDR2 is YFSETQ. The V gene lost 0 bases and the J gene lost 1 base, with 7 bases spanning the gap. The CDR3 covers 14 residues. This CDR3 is CASSLGGGNTEAFF. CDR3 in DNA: TGCGCCAGCAGCTTGGGCGGGGGGAACACTGAAGCTTTCTTT.

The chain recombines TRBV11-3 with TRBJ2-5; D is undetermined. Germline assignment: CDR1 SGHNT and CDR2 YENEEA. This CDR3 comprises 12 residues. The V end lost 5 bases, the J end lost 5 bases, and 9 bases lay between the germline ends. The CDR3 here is CASSIHDETQYF. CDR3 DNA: TGTGCCAGCAGCATACATGATGAGACCCAGTACTTC.

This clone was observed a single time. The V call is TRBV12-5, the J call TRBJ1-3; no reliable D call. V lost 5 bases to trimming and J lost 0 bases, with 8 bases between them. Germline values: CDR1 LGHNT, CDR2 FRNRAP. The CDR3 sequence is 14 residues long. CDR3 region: CASGAEGSGNTIYF. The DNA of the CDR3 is TGTGCTAGTGGTGCCGAGGGCTCTGGAAACACCATATATTTT.

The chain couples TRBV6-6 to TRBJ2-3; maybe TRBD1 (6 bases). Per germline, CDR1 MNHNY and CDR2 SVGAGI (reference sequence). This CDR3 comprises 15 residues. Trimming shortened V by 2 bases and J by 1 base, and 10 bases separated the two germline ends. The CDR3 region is CASSYRSGGTDTQYF. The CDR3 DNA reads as TGTGCCAGCAGTTACCGCTCAGGGGGCACAGATACGCAGTATTTT.

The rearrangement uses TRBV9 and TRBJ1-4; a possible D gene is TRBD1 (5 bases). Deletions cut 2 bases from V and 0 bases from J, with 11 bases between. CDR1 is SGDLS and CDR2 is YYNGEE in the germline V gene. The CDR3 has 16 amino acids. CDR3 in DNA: TGTGCCAGCAGCGTTGCAGCGGGGGCAACTAATGAAAAACTGTTTTTT. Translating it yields CASSVAAGATNEKLFF.

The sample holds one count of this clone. This chain's CDR3 is CASSPLGGQTDTQYF. CDR3 nucleotides: TGTGCCAGCAGCCCGCTGGGGGGGCAAACAGATACGCAGTATTTT. The chain is built from TRBV7-6 and TRBJ2-3; D may be TRBD2 (7 bases). This CDR3 comprises 15 residues. Deletions cut 5 bases from V and 3 bases from J, with 15 bases between. Germline loops: CDR1 SGHVS, CDR2 FNYEAQ. The variable domain in full, completed from reference TRBV7-6 and TRBJ2-3, reads GAGVSQSPRYKVTKRGQDVALRCDPISGHVSLYWYRQALGQGPEFLTYFNYEAQQDKSGLPNDRFSAERPEGSISTLTIQRTEQRDSAMYRCASSPLGGQTDTQYFGPGTRLTVL.

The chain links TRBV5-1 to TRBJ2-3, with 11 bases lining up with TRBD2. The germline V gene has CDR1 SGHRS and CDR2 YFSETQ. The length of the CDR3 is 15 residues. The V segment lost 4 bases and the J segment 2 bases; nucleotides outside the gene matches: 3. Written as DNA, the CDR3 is TGCGCCAGCAGCGTAGCGGGGGGGCCCACAGATACGCAGTATTTT. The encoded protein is CASSVAGGPTDTQYF.

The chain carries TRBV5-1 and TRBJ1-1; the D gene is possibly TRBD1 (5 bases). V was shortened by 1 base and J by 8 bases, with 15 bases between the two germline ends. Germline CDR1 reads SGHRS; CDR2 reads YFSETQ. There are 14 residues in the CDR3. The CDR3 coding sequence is TGCGCCAGCAGCTTGATCACTTTAGGGGCCGAAGCTTTCTTT. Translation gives CASSLITLGAEAFF.

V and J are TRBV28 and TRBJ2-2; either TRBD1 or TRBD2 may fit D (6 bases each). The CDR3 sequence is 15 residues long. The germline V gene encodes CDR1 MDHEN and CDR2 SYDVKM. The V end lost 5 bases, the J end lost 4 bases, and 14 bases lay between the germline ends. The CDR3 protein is CASSGGGRFTGELFF. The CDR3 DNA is TGTGCCAGCAGTGGAGGGGGTAGGTTCACCGGGGAGCTGTTTTTT. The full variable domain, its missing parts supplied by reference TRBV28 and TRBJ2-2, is DVKVTQSSRYLVKRTGEKVFLECVQDMDHENMFWYRQDPGLGLRLIYFSYDVKMKEKGDIPEGYSVSREKKERFSLILESASTNQTSMYLCASSGGGRFTGELFFGEGSRLTVL.

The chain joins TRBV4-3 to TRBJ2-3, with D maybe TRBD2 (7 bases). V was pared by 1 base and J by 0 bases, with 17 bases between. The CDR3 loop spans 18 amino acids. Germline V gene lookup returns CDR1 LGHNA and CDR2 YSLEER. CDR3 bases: TGCGCCAGCAGCCAAGGATGGGGGCGGGGGAGTAGCACAGATACGCAGTATTTT. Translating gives CASSQGWGRGSSTDTQYF.

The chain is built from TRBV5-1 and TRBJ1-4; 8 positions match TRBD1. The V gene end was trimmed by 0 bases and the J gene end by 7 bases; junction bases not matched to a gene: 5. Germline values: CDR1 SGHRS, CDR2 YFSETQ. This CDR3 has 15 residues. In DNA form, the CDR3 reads TGCGCCAGCAGCTTGGGGCAGGGGGCCTTTGAAAAACTGTTTTTT. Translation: CASSLGQGAFEKLFF.

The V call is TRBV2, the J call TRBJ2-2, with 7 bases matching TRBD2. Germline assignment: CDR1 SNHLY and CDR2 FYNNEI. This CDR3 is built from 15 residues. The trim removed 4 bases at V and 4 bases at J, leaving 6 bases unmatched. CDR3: CASSGVTGGTGELFF. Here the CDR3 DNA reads TGTGCCAGCAGTGGTGTTACGGGGGGCACCGGGGAGCTGTTTTTT.

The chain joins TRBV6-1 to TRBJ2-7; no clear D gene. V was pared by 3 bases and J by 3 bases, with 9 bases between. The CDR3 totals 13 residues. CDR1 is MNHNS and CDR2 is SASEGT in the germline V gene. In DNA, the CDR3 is TGTGCCAGCAGTGAGAGGTCTGGCTACGAGCAGTACTTC. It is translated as CASSERSGYEQYF.

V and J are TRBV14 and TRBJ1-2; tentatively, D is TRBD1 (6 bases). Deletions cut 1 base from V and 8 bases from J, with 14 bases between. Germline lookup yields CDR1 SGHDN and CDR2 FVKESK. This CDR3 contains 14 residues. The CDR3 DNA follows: TGTGCCAGCAGCCAAGCAAGGTGGGGGCACGGCTACACCTTC. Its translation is CASSQARWGHGYTF.

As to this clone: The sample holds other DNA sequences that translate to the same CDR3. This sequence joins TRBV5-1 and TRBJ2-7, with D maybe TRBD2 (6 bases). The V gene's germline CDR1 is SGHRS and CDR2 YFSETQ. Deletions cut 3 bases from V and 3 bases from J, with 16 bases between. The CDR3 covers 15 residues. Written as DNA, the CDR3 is TGCGCCAGCAGCTGGACAACGGGGACTGACTACGAGCAGTACTTC. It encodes CASSWTTGTDYEQYF.

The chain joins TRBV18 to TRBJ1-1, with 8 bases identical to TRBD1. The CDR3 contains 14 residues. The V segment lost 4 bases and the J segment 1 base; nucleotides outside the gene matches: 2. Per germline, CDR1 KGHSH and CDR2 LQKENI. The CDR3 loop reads CASSRDRQNTEAFF. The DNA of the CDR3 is TGTGCCAGCTCACGGGACAGGCAGAACACTGAAGCTTTCTTT.

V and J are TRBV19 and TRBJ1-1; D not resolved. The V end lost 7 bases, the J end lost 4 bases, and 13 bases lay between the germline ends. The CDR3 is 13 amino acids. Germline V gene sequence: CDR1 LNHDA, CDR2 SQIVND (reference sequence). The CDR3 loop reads CASTMLSGTEAFF. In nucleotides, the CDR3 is TGTGCCAGTACCATGCTGTCCGGCACTGAAGCTTTCTTT. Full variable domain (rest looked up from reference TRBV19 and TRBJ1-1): DGGITQSPKYLFRKEGQNVTLSCEQNLNHDAMYWYRQDPGQGLRLIYYSQIVNDFQKGDIAEGYSVSREKKESFPLTVTSAQKNPTAFYLCASTMLSGTEAFFGQGTRLTVV.

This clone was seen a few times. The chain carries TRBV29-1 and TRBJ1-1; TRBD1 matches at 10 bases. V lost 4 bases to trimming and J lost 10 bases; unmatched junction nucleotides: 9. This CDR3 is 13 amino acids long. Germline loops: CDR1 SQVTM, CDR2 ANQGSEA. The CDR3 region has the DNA TGCAGCGTTGGGGGACAGGGGACGGGAGGAGCTTTCTTT. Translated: CSVGGQGTGGAFF.

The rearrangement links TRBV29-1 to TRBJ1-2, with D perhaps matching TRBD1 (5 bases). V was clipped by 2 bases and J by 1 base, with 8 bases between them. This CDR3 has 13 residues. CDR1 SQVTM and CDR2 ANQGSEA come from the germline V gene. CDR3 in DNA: TGCAGCGTTGAACGGGGGGTTAACTATGGCTACACCTTC. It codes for CSVERGVNYGYTF.

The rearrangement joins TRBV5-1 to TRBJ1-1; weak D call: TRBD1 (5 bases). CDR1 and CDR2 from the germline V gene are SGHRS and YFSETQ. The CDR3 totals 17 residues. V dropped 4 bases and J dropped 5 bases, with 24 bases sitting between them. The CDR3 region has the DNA TGCGCCAGCAGCCTAAACACCCCAGTTGGGGGGGGGACTGAAGCTTTCTTT. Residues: CASSLNTPVGGGTEAFF.

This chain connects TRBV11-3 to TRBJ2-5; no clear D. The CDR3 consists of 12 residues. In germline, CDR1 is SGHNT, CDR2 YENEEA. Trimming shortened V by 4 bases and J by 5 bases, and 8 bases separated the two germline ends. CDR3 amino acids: CASSSDTETQYF. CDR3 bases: TGTGCCAGCAGCTCCGATACCGAGACCCAGTACTTC.

CDR3 region: CASSYSRIGAYEQYF. DNA for the CDR3: TGTGCCAGCAGTTACTCCCGGATCGGGGCCTACGAGCAGTACTTC. The J gene is TRBJ2-7, the V gene TRBV6-6; D perhaps matches TRBD2 (5 bases). The CDR3 is made up of 15 amino acids. The V gene lost 0 bases and the J gene lost 2 bases, with 11 bases spanning the gap. CDR1 is MNHNY, CDR2 SVGAGI, per germline (reference sequence).

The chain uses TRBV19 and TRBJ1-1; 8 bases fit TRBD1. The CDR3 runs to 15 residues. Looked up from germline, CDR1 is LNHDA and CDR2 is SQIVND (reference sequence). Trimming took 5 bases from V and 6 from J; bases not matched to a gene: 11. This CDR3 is CASSLPGTGFSEAFF. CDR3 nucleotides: TGTGCCAGTAGTTTACCCGGGACAGGATTTTCTGAAGCTTTCTTT.

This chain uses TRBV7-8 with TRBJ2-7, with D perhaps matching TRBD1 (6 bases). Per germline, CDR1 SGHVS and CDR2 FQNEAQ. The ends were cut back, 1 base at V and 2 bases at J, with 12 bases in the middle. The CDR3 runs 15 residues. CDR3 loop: CASSLVLRQAYEQYF. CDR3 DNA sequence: TGTGCCAGCAGCTTAGTTCTCCGACAGGCCTACGAGCAGTACTTC.

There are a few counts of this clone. In nucleotides, the CDR3 is TGTGCCAGCACACCGGGACAGGGGTACGAAAAACTGTTTTTT. Protein sequence: CASTPGQGYEKLFF. V usage is TRBV7-9 and J usage is TRBJ1-4; 10 nucleotides align to TRBD1. With V trimmed by 7 bases and J by 8 bases, 7 bases remained unmatched. Germline V gives CDR1 SEHNR, CDR2 FQNEAQ (reference sequence). CDR3 size: 14 residues.

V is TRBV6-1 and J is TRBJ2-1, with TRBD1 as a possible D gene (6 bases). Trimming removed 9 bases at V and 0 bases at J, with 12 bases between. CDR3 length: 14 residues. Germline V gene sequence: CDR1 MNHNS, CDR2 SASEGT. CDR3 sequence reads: CASQGQFSYNEQFF. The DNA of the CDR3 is TGTGCCAGTCAAGGACAGTTCTCCTACAATGAGCAGTTCTTC.

CDR3 region: CASSGTGPSGNTIYF. Written as DNA, the CDR3 is TGTGCCAGCAGCGGGACAGGGCCCTCTGGAAACACCATATATTTT. This chain links TRBV9 with TRBJ1-3, with 8 nucleotides matching TRBD1. The trim removed 3 bases at V and 0 bases at J, leaving 2 bases unmatched. CDR1 SGDLS and CDR2 YYNGEE come from the germline V gene. The CDR3 runs 15 residues.

The CDR3 here is CASSGGANQPQHF. As DNA, the CDR3 is TGTGCCAGCAGCGGGGGGGCTAATCAGCCCCAGCATTTT. This sequence joins TRBV14 and TRBJ1-5, with a tentative D call TRBD1 (6 bases). V lost 5 bases and J lost 4, with 9 bases in between. From germline, CDR1 is SGHDN and CDR2 FVKESK. This CDR3 is built from 13 residues.

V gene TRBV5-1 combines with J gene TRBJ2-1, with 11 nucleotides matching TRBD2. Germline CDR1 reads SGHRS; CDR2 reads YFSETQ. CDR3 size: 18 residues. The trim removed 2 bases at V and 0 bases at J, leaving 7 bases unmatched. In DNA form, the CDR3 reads TGCGCCAGCAGCTTCGAACCTAGCGGGGGGACCTCCTACAATGAGCAGTTCTTC. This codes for CASSFEPSGGTSYNEQFF. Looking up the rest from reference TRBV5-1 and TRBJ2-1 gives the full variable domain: KAGVTQTPRYLIKTRGQQVTLSCSPISGHRSVSWYQQTPGQGLQFLFEYFSETQRNKGNFPGRFSGRQFSNSRSEMNVSTLELGDSALYLCASSFEPSGGTSYNEQFFGPGTRLTVL.

CDR3 sequence reads: CASSLLGAQEAFF. CDR3 in DNA: TGCGCCAGCAGCTTGCTAGGAGCTCAAGAAGCTTTCTTT. The chain carries TRBV5-1 and TRBJ1-1; D remains unclear. V was shortened by 1 base and J by 8 bases, with 12 bases between the two germline ends. The germline V gene encodes CDR1 SGHRS and CDR2 YFSETQ. The CDR3 totals 13 residues.

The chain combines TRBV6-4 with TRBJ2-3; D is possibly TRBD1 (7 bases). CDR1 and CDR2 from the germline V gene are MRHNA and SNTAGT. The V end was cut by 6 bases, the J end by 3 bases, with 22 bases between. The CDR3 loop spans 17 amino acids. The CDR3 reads CASRVDPAGQYTDTQYF. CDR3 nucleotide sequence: TGTGCCAGCAGGGTCGACCCCGCGGGACAGTATACAGATACGCAGTATTTT.